This entry lists 15 T cell receptor beta chains sequenced from one sample in a study of cytomegalovirus exposure and HLA in healthy donors. This table comes from immunoSEQ multiplex PCR, and its TCRdb copy is limited to in-frame clones, with some not included. The sample consists of about 82,000 clones, about 92% of them appearing once. The material sequenced was PBMCs. These receptors were taken from a young man in good health and CMV-seronegative.

V gene TRBV12-1 combines with J gene TRBJ1-1; TRBD1 is the table's D call and was not checked against the DNA. TRBV12-1 is reported as a pseudogene. The CDR3 loop spans 16 amino acids. CDR3 sequence reads: CASRVETAGVNTEAFF. The CDR3 bases are TGTGCCAGCAGGGTAGAGACTGCAGGGGTTAACACTGAAGCTTTCTTT.

Of note for this clone: An end of the junction does not agree with germline; a read error may underlie this. For the CDR3, the DNA is TGTGCCAGCAGCCCTCCCAGTGCAGGCGCTAATTATGGCTACACCTTC. Its protein product is CASSPPSAGANYGYTF. This chain joins TRBV7-9 and TRBJ1-2; no firm D call. The CDR3 has 16 residues. Germline lookup yields CDR1 SEHNR and CDR2 FQNEAQ (reference sequence).

The gene calls are TRBV7-9 and TRBJ1-1; D is undetermined. The CDR3 loop spans 14 amino acids. V was clipped by 2 bases and J by 3 bases, with 10 bases between them. The V gene's germline CDR1 is SEHNR and CDR2 FQNEAQ (reference sequence). The CDR3 region has the DNA TGTGCCAGCAGCTTATTCTCGGTGTACACTGAAGCTTTCTTT. Translation gives CASSLFSVYTEAFF.

The rearrangement uses TRBV5-1 and TRBJ2-7, with TRBD1 as a possible D gene (5 bases). Germline CDR1 is SGHRS and CDR2 is YFSETQ. V shed 4 bases and J shed 8 bases, with 22 bases lying between them. The CDR3 contains 15 residues. In DNA, the CDR3 is TGCGCCAGCAGCGCGGATCACCCCGCAGGGCCCCAGCAGTACTTC. This sequence encodes CASSADHPAGPQQYF.

The V call is TRBV6-4, the J call TRBJ1-1, with a tentative D call TRBD1 (6 bases). Trimming cost V 2 bases and J 1 base, with 20 bases left between them. The length of the CDR3 is 18 residues. Germline CDR1 and CDR2: MRHNA and SNTAGT. As DNA, the CDR3 is TGTGCCAGCAGTGACCGGGGGGGGCAGGGAGGAAGGAACACTGAAGCTTTCTTT. Its protein is CASSDRGGQGGRNTEAFF.

The V gene is TRBV9, the J gene TRBJ1-3, with a possible D match to TRBD1 (5 bases). This CDR3 has 14 amino acids. V was pared by 3 bases and J by 0 bases, with 7 bases between. Germline loops: CDR1 SGDLS, CDR2 YYNGEE. For the CDR3, the DNA is TGTGCCAGCAGCGCGACAGCCTCTGGAAACACCATATATTTT. Translating it yields CASSATASGNTIYF. The variable domain in full, completed from reference TRBV9 and TRBJ1-3, reads DSGVTQTPKHLITATGQRVTLRCSPRSGDLSVYWYQQSLDQGLQFLIQYYNGEERAKGNILERFSAQQFPDLHSELNLSSLELGDSALYFCASSATASGNTIYFGEGSWLTVV.

The V call is TRBV30, the J call TRBJ1-1; tentative D call: TRBD1 (5 bases). V gave up 5 bases and J gave up 5 bases, with 15 bases separating them. CDR3 length equals 13 residues. Per germline, CDR1 GTSNPN and CDR2 SVGIG (reference sequence). In DNA, the CDR3 is TGTGCCTGGTCCCAGGGCTTGAGGACTGAAGCTTTCTTT. Protein sequence: CAWSQGLRTEAFF.

The chain recombines TRBV6-5 with TRBJ2-1, with a possible D match to TRBD1 (6 bases). CDR1 is MNHEY, CDR2 SVGAGI, per germline. Trimming stripped 0 bases from V and 9 bases from J, with 9 bases between. The CDR3 covers 13 residues. CDR3 region: CASSYSRGSEQFF. CDR3 DNA sequence: TGTGCCAGCAGTTACTCGAGGGGGAGTGAGCAGTTCTTC.

This chain connects TRBV5-1 to TRBJ1-6; 8 bases are a match to TRBD1. CDR1 is SGHRS and CDR2 is YFSETQ in the germline V gene. The length of the CDR3 is 20 residues. The ends lost 5 bases at V and 4 bases at J; junction bases unmatched: 20. The DNA for the CDR3 is TGCGCCAGCAGGGAACCGAGGGGGACAGGTGAATTCGTTTATAATTCACCCCTCCACTTT. This translates into CASREPRGTGEFVYNSPLHF.

The chain employs TRBV19 and TRBJ2-4; D perhaps matches TRBD2 (5 bases). The V end was cut by 6 bases, the J end by 0 bases, with 18 bases between. Germline V lookup: CDR1 LNHDA, CDR2 SQIVND (reference sequence). CDR3 size: 17 residues. The CDR3 protein is CASSTRGGDLAKNIQYF. Written as DNA, the CDR3 is TGTGCCAGTAGCACCCGGGGTGGCGACCTAGCCAAAAACATTCAGTACTTC.

V usage is TRBV7-9 and J usage is TRBJ1-2; weak D call: TRBD1 (5 bases). V lost 5 bases to trimming and J lost 6 bases, with 16 bases between them. In germline, CDR1 is SEHNR, CDR2 FQNEAQ (reference sequence). The CDR3 contains 14 residues. Here the CDR3 reads CASSRRTYENGYTF. The CDR3 DNA follows: TGTGCCAGCAGCCGTCGGACATATGAGAATGGCTACACCTTC.

The chain uses TRBV7-8 and TRBJ2-1, with D perhaps TRBD2 (5 bases). Between the trimmed V and J ends, which lost 1 base and 7 bases, there was a span of 8 bases. The germline CDR1 and CDR2 sequences are SGHVS and FQNEAQ. There are 13 residues in the CDR3. DNA of the CDR3: TGTGCCAGCAGCTTAGGTACTAGGAATGAGCAGTTCTTC. It is translated as CASSLGTRNEQFF.

The chain is built from TRBV14 and TRBJ2-7; a weak D match, TRBD1 (5 bases). The germline V gene has CDR1 SGHDN and CDR2 FVKESK. This CDR3 is built from 15 residues. V was clipped by 2 bases and J by 0 bases, with 11 bases between them. CDR3 residues: CASSQRGQSSYEQYF. The CDR3 DNA reads as TGTGCCAGCAGCCAAAGGGGTCAAAGCTCCTACGAGCAGTACTTC.

In this sample, this clone turned up once. J is TRBJ1-5 and V is TRBV6-6; D perhaps matches TRBD1 (5 bases). The CDR3 consists of 14 residues. Germline V gene sequence: CDR1 MNHNY, CDR2 SVGAGI (reference sequence). V lost 5 bases and J lost 2, with 10 bases in between. Written as DNA, the CDR3 is TGTGCCAGCAGTCCCGCGGGGGGCAATCAGCCCCAGCATTTT. Translating gives CASSPAGGNQPQHF.

This clone was counted many times. The chain couples TRBV4-2 to TRBJ2-3; TRBD2 matches 10 bases. CDR3 length: 16 residues. Germline-derived CDR1 and CDR2 are LGHNA and YNFKEQ. V gave up 0 bases and J gave up 1 base; unmatched junction bases: 1. CDR3 DNA: TGTGCCAGCAGCCAAGATCTAGCGGGGGGCACAGATACGCAGTATTTT. Its translation is CASSQDLAGGTDTQYF.